This T cell receptor beta chain emerged from a study of cytomegalovirus exposure and HLA in healthy donors. Germline V gene lookup returns CDR1 PRHDT and CDR2 FYEKMQ (reference sequence). CDR3 length: 14 amino acids. V lost 0 bases and J 4 bases, leaving 9 bases between the germline ends. Repertoires were generated with immunoSEQ multiplex PCR, while TCRdb's copy carries only in-frame clones and drops some. In the table there are fewer than 120,000 clones, roughly 90% of which are singletons. Sequencing input: PBMCs. The chain employs TRBV13 and TRBJ1-1; D unclear. The receptor was isolated from a woman aged 25 to 39 in good health and CMV-seropositive. CDR3 coding DNA: TGTGCCAGCAGCTTAGGCCACTTTCGCACTGAAGCTTTCTTT. Translated: CASSLGHFRTEAFF.